The clone carrying this T cell receptor beta chain was counted ten times or more. The data originate from a study of read filtering for tumor transcriptome and immune sequencing. Study-wide background: Revised staging placed eight or nine patients in R-ISS I, roughly 16 in II, roughly 7 in III.

CDR1 and CDR2 from the germline V gene are ENHRY and SYGVKD. J gave up 4 bases and V 5 bases, and 15 bases lay outside the gene matches. This CDR3 is built from 17 residues. Molecular barcoded adaptors covering alpha/delta and beta/gamma chains were used on about 0.4 ug RNA. From the reads, TCRdb called clonotypes with MiXCR, one entry per CDR3 protein. The top ten clones hold about 42% of a sample with about 57,000 distinct CDR3 sequences, more than 11% of them seen once. V is TRBV10-3 and J is TRBJ2-7, with 9 bases identical to TRBD1. The sequenced sample consisted of a population of CD138-negative cells sorted from bone marrow. The clonotype comes from a donor aged 40 or older with multiple myeloma. The CDR3 sequence: CAISYLPKTGGRYEQYF. The CDR3 bases are TGTGCCATCAGTTATCTCCCTAAGACAGGGGGTAGATACGAGCAGTACTTC.